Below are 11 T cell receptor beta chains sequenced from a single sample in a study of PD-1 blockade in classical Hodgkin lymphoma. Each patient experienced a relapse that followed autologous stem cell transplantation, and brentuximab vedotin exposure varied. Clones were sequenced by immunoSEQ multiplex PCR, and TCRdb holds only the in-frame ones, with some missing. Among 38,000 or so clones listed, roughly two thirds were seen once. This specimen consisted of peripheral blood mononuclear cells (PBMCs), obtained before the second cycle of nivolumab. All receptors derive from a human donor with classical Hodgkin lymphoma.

This chain's CDR3 is CASSPTGSNTGELFF. CDR3 DNA: TGTGCCAGCAGCCCGACGGGGTCGAACACCGGGGAGCTGTTTTTT. The V gene is TRBV6-6, the J gene TRBJ2-2; the D gene is possibly TRBD2 (5 bases). Germline assignment: CDR1 MNHNY and CDR2 SVGAGI (reference sequence). The CDR3 totals 15 residues. The V end was cut by 6 bases, the J end by 0 bases, with 11 bases between.

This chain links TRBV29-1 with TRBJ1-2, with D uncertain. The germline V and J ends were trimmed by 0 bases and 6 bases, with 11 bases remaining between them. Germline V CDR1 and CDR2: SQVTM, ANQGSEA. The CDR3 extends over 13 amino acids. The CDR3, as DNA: TGCAGCGTTGAAGAGGGGTCAGTCGATGGCTACACCTTC. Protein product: CSVEEGSVDGYTF.

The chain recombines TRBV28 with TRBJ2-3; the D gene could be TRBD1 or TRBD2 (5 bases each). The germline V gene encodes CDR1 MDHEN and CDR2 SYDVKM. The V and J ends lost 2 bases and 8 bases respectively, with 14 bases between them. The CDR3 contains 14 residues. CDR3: CASSLTSGPGTQYF. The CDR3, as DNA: TGTGCCAGCAGTTTAACATCGGGGCCGGGTACGCAGTATTTT.

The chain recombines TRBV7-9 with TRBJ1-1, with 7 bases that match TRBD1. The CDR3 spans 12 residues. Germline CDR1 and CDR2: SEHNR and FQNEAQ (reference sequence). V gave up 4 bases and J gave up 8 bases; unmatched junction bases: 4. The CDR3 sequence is CASSSGTVEAFF. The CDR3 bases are TGTGCCAGCAGCTCCGGGACAGTCGAAGCTTTCTTT.

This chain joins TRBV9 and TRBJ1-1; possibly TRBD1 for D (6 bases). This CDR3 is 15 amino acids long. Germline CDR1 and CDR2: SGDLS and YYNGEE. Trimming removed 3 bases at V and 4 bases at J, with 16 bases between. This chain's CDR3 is CASSEQGRGGTEAFF. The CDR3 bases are TGTGCCAGCAGCGAACAGGGCCGAGGGGGCACTGAAGCTTTCTTT.

DNA of the CDR3: TGTGCCAGCAGTTACGGGGACAGACCTTACGAGCAGTACTTC. Its protein is CASSYGDRPYEQYF. J is TRBJ2-7 and V is TRBV6-6; 7 positions agree with TRBD1. The length of the CDR3 is 14 residues. Trimming took 2 bases from V and 4 from J; bases not matched to a gene: 5. Germline V CDR1 and CDR2: MNHNY, SVGAGI (reference sequence).

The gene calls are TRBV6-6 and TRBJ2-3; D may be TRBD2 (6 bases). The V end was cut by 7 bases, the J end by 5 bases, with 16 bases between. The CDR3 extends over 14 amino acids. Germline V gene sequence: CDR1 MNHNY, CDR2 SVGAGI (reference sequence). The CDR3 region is CASTTRGLIDTQYF. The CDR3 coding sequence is TGTGCCAGCACAACGCGGGGATTAATAGATACGCAGTATTTT.

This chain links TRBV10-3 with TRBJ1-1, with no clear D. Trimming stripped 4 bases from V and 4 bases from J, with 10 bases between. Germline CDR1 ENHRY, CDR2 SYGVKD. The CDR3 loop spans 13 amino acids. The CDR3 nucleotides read TGTGCCATCAGTGTCGATCGAGTCACTGAAGCTTTCTTT. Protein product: CAISVDRVTEAFF.

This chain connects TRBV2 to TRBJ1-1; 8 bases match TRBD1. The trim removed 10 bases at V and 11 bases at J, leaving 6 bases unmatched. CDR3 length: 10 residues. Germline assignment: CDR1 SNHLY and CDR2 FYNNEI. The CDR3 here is CAIKDRAAFF. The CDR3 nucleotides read TGTGCCATCAAGGACAGGGCTGCTTTCTTT.

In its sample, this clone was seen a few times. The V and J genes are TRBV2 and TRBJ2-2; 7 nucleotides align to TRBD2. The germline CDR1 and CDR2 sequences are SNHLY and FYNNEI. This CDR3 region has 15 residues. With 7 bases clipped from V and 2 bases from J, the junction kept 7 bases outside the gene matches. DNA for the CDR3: TGTGCCAGCACCCTAAGGGAGGGAAACACCGGGGAGCTGTTTTTT. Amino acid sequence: CASTLREGNTGELFF.

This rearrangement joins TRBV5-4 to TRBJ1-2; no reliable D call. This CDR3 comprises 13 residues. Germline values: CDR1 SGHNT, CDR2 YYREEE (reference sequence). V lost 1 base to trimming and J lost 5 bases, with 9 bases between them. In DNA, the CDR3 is TGTGCCAGCAGCTTGTTTGCTTTTTATGGCTACACCTTC. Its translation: CASSLFAFYGYTF.